The rows below give T cell receptor beta chains drawn from one sample of a study of CD8+CD57+ T cells in acquired aplastic anemia. From the reads, TCRdb called clonotypes with MiXCR, one entry per CDR3 protein. The repertoire consists of 150,000 to 180,000 distinct CDR3 sequences, with about 54% occurring once and the leading ten covering approximately 12%. The specimen sequenced was sorted CD4+, CD8+, or CD8+CD57+ T cells (not recorded which) from PBMCs. All receptors come from a human donor with aplastic anemia. Each CDR3 is given with its conserved first and last residue. Each record gives: J gene, clone size, V gene, D gene, CDR3 DNA, CDR3 protein. The D gene is left open where the match is weak. Clone size is stated in some rows and not others, as once, few, many or a class when expanded.

TRBJ2-3 . TRBV4-1 TRBD1 TGCGCCAGCAGCATTACAGGGGCGAACACAGATACGCAGTATTTT CASSITGANTDTQYF
TRBJ2-1 few TRBV6-2/TRBV6-3 . TGTGCCAGCAGTTACTCGCCAGGCCCCATCAACAATGAGCAGTTCTTC CASSYSPGPINNEQFF
TRBJ2-6 . TRBV12-3/TRBV12-4 . TGTGCCAGCAGTTCACAAGACTCTGGGGCCAACGTCCTGACTTTC CASSSQDSGANVLTF
TRBJ2-7 many TRBV12-3/TRBV12-4 TRBD1 TGTGCCAGCAGTCGACAGGGGGCAGCCTACGAGCAGTACTTC CASSRQGAAYEQYF
TRBJ1-1 . TRBV29-1 . TGCAGCGTCCCACCCACACAGGGTTCCACTGAAGCTTTCTTT CSVPPTQGSTEAFF
TRBJ2-5 . TRBV27 TRBD2 TGTGCCAGCAGTTTAATAGGGAGCGGGGGGTTCCAAGAGACCCAGTACTTC CASSLIGSGGFQETQYF
TRBJ2-7 . TRBV2 . TGTGCCAGCAGCCCCGGGGCAGGGGGGAACTTC CASSPGAGGNF
TRBJ2-7 many TRBV20-1 . TGCAGTGCTACGACAGCCACCTACGAGCAGTACTTC CSATTATYEQYF
TRBJ1-1 many TRBV4-3 . TGCGCCAGCAGCCAGAGGGAAGGGGCTGAAGCTTTCTTT CASSQREGAEAFF
TRBJ2-5 many TRBV7-9 . TGTGCCAGCAGCTCGTTGACAAGGGAAGAGACCCAGTACTTC CASSSLTREETQYF
TRBJ2-1 . TRBV20-1 . TGCAGTGCGGATGCTAGGACTTCCAACAATGAGCAGTTCTTC CSADARTSNNEQFF
TRBJ1-5 . TRBV19 . TGTGCCAGTAGCCGGCAGGAGGAGGGTCAGCCCCAGCATTTT CASSRQEEGQPQHF
TRBJ2-7 few TRBV10-3 . TGTGCCATCTCCAGAGCGGCATCTTCCTACGAGCAGTACTTC CAISRAASSYEQYF
TRBJ2-5 . TRBV2 . TGTGCCAGCAGTGGCCCACGGGGAGAAGAGACCCAGTACTTC CASSGPRGEETQYF
TRBJ1-1 . TRBV25-1 . TGTGCCAGCAGCCTTCACAACCAGGGGTCTGAAGCTTTCTTT CASSLHNQGSEAFF
TRBJ2-7 few TRBV20-1 TRBD2 TGCAGTGCCGGACTAGCGGGAGACGGGGAGCAGTACTTC CSAGLAGDGEQYF
TRBJ1-2 few TRBV24-1 TRBD1 TGTGCCACCAGTGATATAGGGACAGGGGGCTTTAGCTATGGCTACACCTTC CATSDIGTGGFSYGYTF
TRBJ2-1 many TRBV7-3 TRBD2 TGTGCCAGCAGCCCAACTAGCGGGGGGGACAATGAGCAGTTCTTC CASSPTSGGDNEQFF
TRBJ2-1 few TRBV7-3 TRBD2 TGTGCCAGCAGCCCAACGGGGGGGAATGAGCAGTTCTTC CASSPTGGNEQFF
TRBJ2-3 . TRBV5-6 . TGTGCCAGCAGCTTGTTGGACGGATTCACAGATACGCAGTATTTT CASSLLDGFTDTQYF
TRBJ2-1 many TRBV6-1 . TGTGCCAGCACCGAAAGGAGGGGGGGGATAGAGCAGTTCTTC CASTERRGGIEQFF
TRBJ1-6 . TRBV6-4 . TGTGCCAGCAGCGCGACAGGATCGGAATCCCTCCACTTT CASSATGSESLHF
TRBJ1-2 many TRBV27 TRBD1 TGTGCCAGCAGCCCGGGACAGGGGACGCGCTACACCTTC CASSPGQGTRYTF
TRBJ2-7 . TRBV7-9 . TGTGCCAGCAGCTTCTCCCGGGGCGCCGAGCAGTACTTC CASSFSRGAEQYF
TRBJ2-7 . TRBV11-1 . TGTGCCAGCAGCTTGGGGCAGGGGAATTGGGCGACCTACGAGCAGTACTTC CASSLGQGNWATYEQYF
TRBJ2-7 many TRBV20-1 TRBD1 TGCAGTGCTAGAGATGAGACCCCAGGGGGTATTCGGTGGGGGCAGTACTTC CSARDETPGGIRWGQYF
TRBJ2-7 . TRBV15 . TGTGCCACCAGCAACCACAGGGTCAACTACTACGAGCAGTACTTC CATSNHRVNYYEQYF
TRBJ2-5 . TRBV20-1 . TGCAGTGCTAGGACCGGGAGCCTGGAGACCCAGTACTTC CSARTGSLETQYF
TRBJ2-7 many TRBV11-2 . TGTGCCAGCAGCTTACTGGCTCCTCGCGAGCAGTACTTC CASSLLAPREQYF
TRBJ1-2 . TRBV5-1 . TGCGCCAGCGGTGACAGAAACTATGGCTACACCTTC CASGDRNYGYTF
TRBJ2-3 many TRBV20-1 TRBD2 TGCAGTCCGCTGCTAACTAGCGGACAAGAAGCGCCAGATACGCAGTATTTT CSPLLTSGQEAPDTQYF
TRBJ1-4 many TRBV12-5 . TGTGCTAGTGGTCTCCACGGATCGAATGAAAAACTGTTTTTT CASGLHGSNEKLFF
TRBJ2-5 . TRBV19 TRBD1 TGTGCCAGCCGACAGGGGAGAGAGACCCAGTACTTC CASRQGRETQYF
TRBJ2-3 . TRBV10-3 . TGTGCCATCAATGCGGCGCATTCGGGACGGGTCGCAGATACGCAGTATTTT CAINAAHSGRVADTQYF
TRBJ2-7 . TRBV10-3 TRBD1 TGTGCCAGTCGACAGGGGGACGAGCAGTACTTC CASRQGDEQYF
TRBJ2-1 . TRBV24-1 . TGTGCCACCAGTGAGGGGGGTAGGGGAGCGCAGTTCTTC CATSEGGRGAQFF
TRBJ2-7 once TRBV10-2 . TGCGCCAGCAGTGCGACGGGCGAGCAGTACTTC CASSATGEQYF
TRBJ2-5 . TRBV25-1 . TGTGCCAGCAGTGACCCCAAGGAACAAGAGACCCAGTACTTC CASSDPKEQETQYF